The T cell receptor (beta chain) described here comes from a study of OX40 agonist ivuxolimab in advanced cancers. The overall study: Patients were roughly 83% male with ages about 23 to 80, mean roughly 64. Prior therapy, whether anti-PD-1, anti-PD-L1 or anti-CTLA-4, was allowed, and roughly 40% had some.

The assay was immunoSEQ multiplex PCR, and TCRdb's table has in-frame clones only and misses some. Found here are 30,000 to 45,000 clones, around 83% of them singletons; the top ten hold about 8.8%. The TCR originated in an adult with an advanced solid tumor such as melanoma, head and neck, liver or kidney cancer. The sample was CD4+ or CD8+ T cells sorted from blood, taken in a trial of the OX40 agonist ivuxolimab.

CDR3 DNA sequence: TGTGCCAGCAGCTTAGGAGGGGGAGCGGGAGTACTCGGGGAGCTGTTTTTT. Its protein product is CASSLGGGAGVLGELFF. The chain employs TRBV7-8 and TRBJ2-2, with 8 nucleotides matching TRBD2. The CDR3 runs 17 residues. V gave up 1 base and J gave up 7 bases; unmatched junction bases: 11. Germline CDR1 SGHVS, CDR2 FQNEAQ. Full variable domain (missing parts from reference TRBV7-8 and TRBJ2-2): GAGVSQSPRYKVAKRGQDVALRCDPISGHVSLFWYQQALGQGPEFLTYFQNEAQLDKSGLPSDRFFAERPEGSVSTLKIQRTQQEDSAVYLCASSLGGGAGVLGELFFGEGSRLTVL.